This entry lists 7 T cell receptor beta chains sequenced from one sample in a study of a mutant IDH1 vaccine in newly diagnosed glioma. The method was immunoSEQ multiplex PCR; TCRdb's version includes in-frame clones alone and lacks a portion of them. Among 90,000 to 100,000 clones listed, roughly 89% were seen once. Time point given: baseline, week 1 (first vaccination visit). This sample's treatment: pre-vaccination baseline after standard-of-care therapy. The source was PBMCs, collected from a glioma patient treated with radiotherapy, temozolomide or both. Receptors originate from a woman aged 45-65 years with glioma.

This clone has just one count. The chain couples TRBV10-3 to TRBJ1-2; D is possibly TRBD1 (6 bases). This CDR3 contains 14 residues. V lost 3 bases and J 3 bases, leaving 11 bases between the germline ends. In germline, CDR1 is ENHRY, CDR2 SYGVKD. CDR3 sequence (DNA): TGTGCCATCAGTGATGGGCAGGGGTACTATGGCTACACCTTC. Encoded protein: CAISDGQGYYGYTF.

The chain uses TRBV6-5 and TRBJ1-1, with D perhaps matching TRBD1 (5 bases). This CDR3 has 13 amino acids. Germline CDR1 and CDR2: MNHEY and SVGAGI. The germline V and J ends were trimmed by 2 bases and 8 bases, with 12 bases remaining between them. The CDR3 loop reads CASSYRQRGEAFF. CDR3 coding DNA: TGTGCCAGCAGTTACCGACAGAGAGGGGAAGCTTTCTTT.

The chain employs TRBV18 and TRBJ2-3; D tentatively fits TRBD1 or TRBD2 (6 bases each). CDR1 KGHSH and CDR2 LQKENI come from the germline V gene. The CDR3 runs 15 residues. The V end was cut by 0 bases, the J end by 5 bases, with 12 bases between. The CDR3 DNA sequence: TGTGCCAGCTCACCACCTAGCGGCAGGGGAGATACGCAGTATTTT. It yields the protein CASSPPSGRGDTQYF.

The chain joins TRBV27 to TRBJ1-3; 7 nucleotides match TRBD1. With 6 bases clipped from V and 4 bases from J, the junction kept 9 bases outside the gene matches. The CDR3 totals 15 residues. CDR1 is MNHEY, CDR2 SMNVEV, per germline (reference sequence). This chain's CDR3 is CASSPQGPRGNTIYF. Written as DNA, the CDR3 is TGTGCCAGCAGCCCACAGGGGCCAAGAGGAAACACCATATATTTT.

The chain uses TRBV11-2 and TRBJ1-4; TRBD1 might be the D (6 bases). The CDR3 totals 14 residues. The germline V gene encodes CDR1 SGHAT and CDR2 FQNNGV. Trimming took off 5 bases at V and 4 bases at J, with 11 bases between the two ends. CDR3 nucleotide sequence: TGTGCCAGCAGCCAGACAGGTTTTAATGAAAAACTGTTTTTT. Protein sequence: CASSQTGFNEKLFF.

This chain joins TRBV9 and TRBJ2-3; 15 nucleotides align to TRBD2. The germline V gene has CDR1 SGDLS and CDR2 YYNGEE. Unmatched junction bases numbered 3, after V lost 0 bases and J lost 4 bases. CDR3 length: 17 amino acids. CDR3 protein: CASSVGTSGRAADTQYF. The CDR3 nucleotides read TGTGCCAGCAGCGTAGGGACTAGCGGGAGGGCTGCAGATACGCAGTATTTT.

V is TRBV4-1 and J is TRBJ1-1; D remains unclear. Germline V gives CDR1 MGHRA, CDR2 YSYEKL. V lost 1 base, J lost 1 base, and 4 bases lay in between. This CDR3 has 13 residues. The CDR3 DNA reads TGCGCCAGCAGCCAAGGTGGGAACACTGAAGCTTTCTTT. Translated, it gives CASSQGGNTEAFF.